Presented here are 14 T cell receptor beta chains from one specimen sequenced in a study of T cells in Graves' hyperthyroidism and ophthalmopathy. Amplification targeted TCR beta CDR3 regions from RNA transcripts. HTBI primers were used for first-round RT-PCR of the TCR CDR3. TCRdb ran MiXCR on the multiplex PCR reads and lists one entry per CDR3 protein. The sample shows fewer than 550,000 distinct CDR3 sequences, approximately 14% of them seen only once. The specimen sequenced was blood. The receptors originated from a woman under 30 with Graves' hyperthyroidism.

This clonotype was detected ten times or more. The chain joins TRBV6-5 to TRBJ1-1; possible D gene TRBD1, 5 bases. Germline loops: CDR1 MNHEY, CDR2 SVGAGI. Trimming stripped 0 bases from V and 0 bases from J, with 11 bases between. This CDR3 has 16 amino acids. CDR3 in DNA: TGTGCCAGCAGTTACTCGACGGGACCTATGAACACTGAAGCTTTCTTT. This encodes CASSYSTGPMNTEAFF.

This clonotype appeared a few times. The chain is built from TRBV25-1 and TRBJ2-1, with TRBD2 matching 10 bases. The trim removed 6 bases at V and 6 bases at J, leaving 8 bases unmatched. CDR3 length: 15 residues. Looked up from germline, CDR1 is MGHDK and CDR2 is SYGVNS. CDR3 nucleotides: TGTGCCAGCAGGAAGGGAGCGGGAGGGGGCAATGAGCAGTTCTTC. This encodes CASRKGAGGGNEQFF.

This clonotype has ten or more counts. The chain couples TRBV9 to TRBJ2-5; TRBD2 aligns across 9 bases. The CDR3 sequence is 16 residues long. Germline values: CDR1 SGDLS, CDR2 YYNGEE. V lost 1 base and J lost 1; bases outside the gene matches: 5. CDR3 sequence: CASSVPLAGTQETQYF. In nucleotides, the CDR3 is TGTGCCAGCAGCGTACCGCTAGCGGGGACCCAAGAGACCCAGTACTTC.

Many counts were recorded for this clonotype. The chain has TRBV2 and TRBJ2-2, with unresolved D. Trimming took off 6 bases at V and 0 bases at J, with 5 bases between the two ends. The V gene's germline CDR1 is SNHLY and CDR2 FYNNEI. This CDR3 is built from 13 residues. The CDR3 nucleotides read TGTGCCAGCAGGTACTCGAACACCGGGGAGCTGTTTTTT. It translates to CASRYSNTGELFF. The entire variable domain, with the rest obtained from reference TRBV2 and TRBJ2-2, is as follows: EPEVTQTPSHQVTQMGQEVILRCVPISNHLYFYWYRQILGQKVEFLVSFYNNEISEKSEIFDDQFSVERPDGSNFTLKIRSTKLEDSAMYFCASRYSNTGELFFGEGSRLTVL.

This clonotype was counted only a few times. The rearrangement uses TRBV7-8 and TRBJ2-3; no clear D gene. V shed 5 bases and J shed 2 bases, with 8 bases lying between them. The germline V gene encodes CDR1 SGHVS and CDR2 FQNEAQ. This CDR3 contains 13 residues. CDR3 loop: CASSPRTTDTQYF. CDR3 bases: TGTGCCAGCAGCCCACGGACCACAGATACGCAGTATTTT.

There are many counts of this clonotype. V is TRBV6-1 and J is TRBJ1-5; D is possibly TRBD1 (6 bases). Per germline, CDR1 MNHNS and CDR2 SASEGT. This CDR3 spans 16 amino acids. Trimming stripped 4 bases from V and 0 bases from J, with 13 bases between. This CDR3 reads CASSALQGSSNQPQHF. The CDR3 DNA sequence: TGTGCCAGCAGTGCCCTACAGGGTTCTAGCAATCAGCCCCAGCATTTT.

This clonotype was picked up many times. V is TRBV28 and J is TRBJ2-1, with D possibly matching TRBD1 (5 bases). The V gene's germline CDR1 is MDHEN and CDR2 SYDVKM. The CDR3 has 16 residues. With 7 bases removed from V and 5 bases from J, the gap between germline ends came to 21 bases. Here the CDR3 DNA reads TGTGCCAGCATTTCTCACGCCCAGGGCCCACACAATGAGCAGTTCTTC. Translated: CASISHAQGPHNEQFF.

The table lists this clonotype with many counts. The gene calls are TRBV7-9 and TRBJ1-1; TRBD1 agrees at 9 bases. The V gene end was trimmed by 6 bases and the J gene end by 3 bases; junction bases not matched to a gene: 8. This CDR3 has 15 amino acids. Germline loops: CDR1 SEHNR, CDR2 FQNEAQ (reference sequence). The CDR3 coding sequence is TGTGCCAGCAGTCCAACAGGGGGCGCGGACACTGAAGCTTTCTTT. Translated, it gives CASSPTGGADTEAFF.

This clonotype was seen many times. The chain has TRBV6-2 or TRBV6-3 and TRBJ2-1, with D perhaps TRBD1 or TRBD2 (5 bases each). The CDR3 length is 15 residues. The V gene's germline CDR1 is MNHEY and CDR2 SVGEGT. Between the trimmed V and J ends, which lost 7 bases and 0 bases, there was a span of 13 bases. CDR3 protein: CASIGRDASYNEQFF. CDR3 nucleotide sequence: TGTGCCAGCATCGGCAGGGACGCCTCCTACAATGAGCAGTTCTTC.

The table lists this clonotype with many counts. This rearrangement joins TRBV7-8 to TRBJ2-7; TRBD2 is a possible D gene (6 bases). The V end was cut by 5 bases, the J end by 2 bases, with 10 bases between. This CDR3 has 13 residues. The germline gives CDR1 SGHVS, CDR2 FQNEAQ. CDR3 nucleotide sequence: TGTGCCAGCAGCCCCACTAGCCCCTACGAGCAGTACTTC. Translation: CASSPTSPYEQYF. The full variable domain, rest sourced from reference TRBV7-8 and TRBJ2-7, is GAGVSQSPRYKVAKRGQDVALRCDPISGHVSLFWYQQALGQGPEFLTYFQNEAQLDKSGLPSDRFFAERPEGSVSTLKIQRTQQEDSAVYLCASSPTSPYEQYFGPGTRLTVT.

CDR3 sequence: CAWSVHRDIQYF. The CDR3 DNA follows: TGTGCCTGGAGTGTACATCGGGACATTCAGTACTTC. The chain carries TRBV30 and TRBJ2-4, with D unresolved. CDR3 length: 12 residues. V was pared by 0 bases and J by 8 bases, with 8 bases between. Germline V gives CDR1 GTSNPN, CDR2 SVGIG (reference sequence).

This clonotype has a count of ten or more. The chain recombines TRBV2 with TRBJ2-7; 8 bases are shared with TRBD1. This CDR3 contains 12 residues. The germline V gene has CDR1 SNHLY and CDR2 FYNNEI. J lost 6 bases, V lost 7 bases, and 5 bases had no gene match. As DNA, the CDR3 is TGTGCCAGCATGCTACAGGGGGGCGAGCAGTACTTC. This gives the protein CASMLQGGEQYF.

At least ten counts were recorded for this clonotype. The V call is TRBV7-8, the J call TRBJ2-7; the match to TRBD2 covers 13 bases. Germline V lookup: CDR1 SGHVS, CDR2 FQNEAQ. This CDR3 has 16 amino acids. The V segment lost 5 bases and the J segment 0 bases; nucleotides outside the gene matches: 4. CDR3 residues: CASSPGLAGVSYEQYF. The CDR3 DNA is TGTGCCAGCAGCCCTGGACTAGCGGGGGTCTCCTACGAGCAGTACTTC.

The chain links TRBV15 to TRBJ2-5, with 13 bases that match TRBD2. The CDR3 contains 16 residues. V shed 11 bases, J shed 5 bases, and the junction held 14 bases outside the gene matches. Per germline, CDR1 LNHNV and CDR2 YYDKDF (reference sequence). The CDR3 coding sequence is TGTGCCTCCCGCCAGGGACTAGCGGGGCCCGGGGAGACCCAGTACTTC. This sequence encodes CASRQGLAGPGETQYF.